These T cell receptor beta chains were read from a single sample in a study of blood T cell repertoires in COVID-19. The repertoire was sequenced with immunoSEQ multiplex PCR; TCRdb's copy has only in-frame clones and lacks some. The sample lists about 250,000 clones, about 85% occurring once. The sample consisted of peripheral blood. All receptors derive from a man between 18 and 35 years old with active or convalescent COVID-19. Both conserved end residues are part of each CDR3. The D gene is left open where the match is weak. Part of the rows lack a size; the others show once, few, many or a class for expanded clones.

TRBD1 NA TRBJ2-7 TRBV7-2 CASSQVGTGGYEQYF TGTGCCAGCAGCCAAGTAGGGACAGGGGGCTACGAGCAGTACTTC
NA NA TRBJ2-7 TRBV9 CASSVDLEPYEQYF TGTGCCAGCAGCGTAGATTTAGAGCCCTACGAGCAGTACTTC
NA NA TRBJ2-5 TRBV24-1 CATSGSPRVETQYF TGTGCCACCAGTGGTAGCCCGAGGGTTGAGACCCAGTACTTC
NA NA TRBJ2-7 TRBV3-1/TRBV3-2 CASSLVIGREQYF TGTGCCAGCAGCCTCGTGATCGGTCGCGAGCAGTACTTC
NA few TRBJ1-6 TRBV3-1/TRBV3-2 CASSHPSRGSGNSPLHF TGTGCCAGCAGCCACCCTAGTCGGGGTTCGGGGAATTCACCCCTCCACTTT
NA NA TRBJ1-1 TRBV5-1 CASSFKLNTEAFF TGCGCCAGCAGCTTTAAGCTGAACACTGAAGCTTTCTTT
NA NA TRBJ2-7 TRBV7-9 CASSFDGHYEQYF TGTGCCAGCAGCTTCGATGGCCACTACGAGCAGTACTTC
TRBD1 NA TRBJ1-5 TRBV5-6 CASSRTGSSTQHF TGTGCCAGCAGCAGGACAGGGTCCTCGACCCAGCATTTT
NA NA TRBJ2-7 TRBV27 CASSLLAIPYEQYF TGTGCCAGCAGTCTCCTAGCGATCCCCTACGAGCAGTACTTC
NA NA TRBJ2-2 TRBV27 CASSLSSGVGELFF TGTGCCAGCAGTTTATCGAGTGGTGTCGGGGAGCTGTTTTTT
TRBD1 NA TRBJ1-2 TRBV28 CASSSSGHLDRGDTF TGTGCCAGCAGTTCCTCGGGCCATCTGGACAGGGGAGACACCTTC
TRBD1 NA TRBJ2-7 TRBV14 CASSPDRGREQYF TGTGCCAGCAGCCCGGACAGGGGTCGCGAGCAGTACTTC
TRBD2 NA TRBJ2-2 TRBV5-4 CASSFRTGGTGELFF TGTGCCAGCAGCTTCCGAACGGGAGGCACCGGGGAGCTGTTTTTT
NA NA TRBJ2-7 TRBV19 CASNGQGSSYEQYF TGTGCCAGTAATGGGCAGGGGAGCTCCTACGAGCAGTACTTC
NA NA TRBJ2-4 TRBV3-1/TRBV3-2 CASSQRYTGNIQYF TGTGCCAGCAGCCAACGCTATACAGGAAACATTCAGTACTTC
NA many TRBJ1-5 TRBV19 CASTFRGGNQPQHF TGTGCCAGTACCTTCCGGGGAGGCAATCAGCCCCAGCATTTT
NA NA TRBJ1-2 TRBV5-6 CASSLVARDYGYTF TGTGCCAGCAGCTTGGTCGCCCGAGACTATGGCTACACCTTC
TRBD1 NA TRBJ1-1 TRBV6-5 CASTKTTGVNTEAFF TGTGCCAGCACAAAAACGACAGGGGTGAACACTGAAGCTTTCTTT
NA NA TRBJ1-2 TRBV6-1 CASSEVQTIRGYGYTF TGTGCCAGCAGTGAAGTACAGACAATCCGTGGCTATGGCTACACCTTC
TRBD2 NA TRBJ2-2 TRBV7-3 CASRTSGTNTGELFF TGTGCCAGCAGGACTAGCGGGACGAACACCGGGGAGCTGTTTTTT
NA NA TRBJ1-1 TRBV6-5 CASARSDTEAFF TGTGCCAGCGCCAGATCTGACACTGAAGCTTTCTTT
NA NA TRBJ1-2 TRBV19 CASSPAPGRWGYTF TGTGCCAGTAGTCCGGCCCCGGGTCGCTGGGGCTACACCTTC
NA NA TRBJ1-3 TRBV5-6 CASSPPHGVSGNTIYF TGTGCCAGCAGCCCACCCCACGGGGTTTCTGGAAACACCATATATTTT
NA NA TRBJ1-1 TRBV5-4 CASSYRAGRNTEAFF TGTGCCAGCAGCTACCGGGCGGGAAGGAACACTGAAGCTTTCTTT
NA NA TRBJ1-1 TRBV5-8 CASSLVLDRETFF TGTGCCAGCAGCTTGGTCTTGGACAGAGAGACTTTCTTT
TRBD2 NA TRBJ2-7 TRBV2 CASNGGLAVYEQYF TGTGCCAGCAATGGGGGACTAGCGGTATACGAGCAGTACTTC
TRBD2 NA TRBJ2-5 TRBV5-4 CASSSGGPRETQYF TGTGCCAGCAGTTCGGGGGGGCCTAGGGAGACCCAGTACTTC
NA once TRBJ1-1 TRBV7-2 CASSSQTGTEAFF TGTGCCAGCAGCTCCCAAACCGGCACTGAAGCTTTCTTT
TRBD2 once TRBJ2-2 TRBV29-1 CSVAGTSGGNTGELFF TGCAGCGTAGCCGGGACTAGCGGGGGGAACACCGGGGAGCTGTTTTTT
NA NA TRBJ1-2 TRBV15 CATSNQGRQNYGYTF TGTGCCACCAGCAATCAGGGGCGGCAAAACTATGGCTACACCTTC
NA NA TRBJ1-6 TRBV9 CASSTGGPGESPLHF TGTGCCAGCAGCACAGGCGGCCCGGGGGAATCACCCCTCCACTTT
TRBD2 NA TRBJ2-1 TRBV14 CASSQDHASGTTWSDNEQFF TGTGCCAGCAGCCAAGATCATGCTAGCGGGACCACCTGGAGCGACAATGAGCAGTTCTTC
NA NA TRBJ1-5 TRBV6-5 CASGRGFNQPQHF TGTGCCAGCGGCCGGGGTTTCAATCAGCCCCAGCATTTT
NA NA TRBJ1-5 TRBV24-1 CATSDSGQYRNQPQHF TGTGCCACCAGTGACTCCGGACAGTACCGCAATCAGCCCCAGCATTTT
NA NA TRBJ1-1 TRBV12-3/TRBV12-4 CASSLGRGTEAFF TGTGCCAGCAGTTTAGGGAGGGGCACTGAAGCTTTCTTT
NA NA TRBJ1-2 TRBV5-1 CASRSQLGGYGYTF TGCGCCAGCAGGTCTCAGTTAGGGGGCTATGGCTACACCTTC
NA NA TRBJ2-7 TRBV3-1/TRBV3-2 CASSQTGEQYF TGTGCCAGCAGCCAAACAGGGGAGCAGTACTTC
NA NA TRBJ1-3 TRBV5-5 CASSKDSPGNTIYF TGTGCCAGCAGTAAAGACAGCCCCGGAAACACCATATATTTT
NA NA TRBJ2-5 TRBV7-8 CASSLVVSRQETQYF TGTGCCAGCAGCTTAGTCGTCAGTCGCCAAGAGACCCAGTACTTC
TRBD1 few TRBJ2-7 TRBV7-2 CASSVLTGGWYEQYF TGTGCCAGCAGCGTCCTGACAGGGGGATGGTACGAGCAGTACTTC
NA NA TRBJ1-1 TRBV13 CASSLGRTEAFF TGTGCCAGCAGCTTAGGACGGACAGAAGCTTTCTTT
TRBD2 NA TRBJ2-3 TRBV5-1 CASSYASGGFGTDTQYF TGCGCCAGCAGCTATGCTAGCGGGGGGTTTGGGACAGATACGCAGTATTTT
TRBD2 NA TRBJ2-3 TRBV3-1/TRBV3-2 CASSQVAGGSTDTQYF TGTGCCAGCAGCCAAGTTGCGGGAGGAAGCACAGATACGCAGTATTTT
TRBD2 NA TRBJ2-7 TRBV28 CASTRPLTSGSIYEQYF TGTGCCAGCACCCGCCCCCTCACTAGCGGGAGTATCTACGAGCAGTACTTC
NA NA TRBJ2-7 TRBV7-2 CASSLVIGTAIYEQYF TGTGCCAGCAGCTTAGTAATCGGGACTGCCATCTACGAGCAGTACTTC
NA NA TRBJ2-7 TRBV12-3/TRBV12-4 CASSLGLYEQYF TGTGCCAGCAGTCTCGGACTCTACGAGCAGTACTTC
NA NA TRBJ2-2 TRBV4-1 CASSQESSANTGELFF TGCGCCAGCAGCCAAGAATCGAGCGCGAACACCGGGGAGCTGTTTTTT
NA many TRBJ1-2 TRBV7-9 CASSLGHIAYGYTF TGTGCCAGCAGCTTAGGACATATTGCGTATGGCTACACCTTC
NA NA TRBJ1-2 TRBV7-2 CASSLERFGYTF TGTGCCAGCAGCTTAGAGCGGTTTGGCTACACCTTC
TRBD1 NA TRBJ1-2 TRBV2 CASSEVLGGQGVGYGYTF TGTGCCAGCAGTGAAGTCTTGGGAGGACAGGGGGTGGGTTATGGCTACACCTTC
NA NA TRBJ1-5 TRBV7-9 CASSSTGSYQPQHF TGTGCCAGCAGCTCGACGGGGAGCTATCAGCCCCAGCATTTT
NA NA TRBJ1-4 TRBV18 CASSQSGAGDEKLFF TGTGCCAGCTCACAGTCAGGGGCAGGGGATGAAAAACTGTTTTTT
TRBD1 once TRBJ1-4 TRBV28 CASSSSGQGINEKLFF TGTGCCAGCAGTTCGTCCGGACAGGGAATTAATGAAAAACTGTTTTTT
NA NA TRBJ2-3 TRBV7-9 CASSQSRLGPDTQYF TGTGCCAGCAGCCAAAGCCGGCTGGGGCCAGATACGCAGTATTTT
TRBD1 once TRBJ1-2 TRBV5-4 CASSPTGLRGYTF TGTGCCAGCAGCCCGACAGGGTTAAGGGGCTACACCTTC
TRBD1 NA TRBJ1-1 TRBV7-3 CASSSEGAAEAFF TGTGCCAGCAGCTCAGAGGGGGCTGCTGAAGCTTTCTTT
NA NA TRBJ1-2 TRBV6-5 CASSSSKPETRYGYTF TGTGCCAGCAGTTCCTCCAAACCGGAGACCCGTTATGGCTACACCTTC
TRBD2 NA TRBJ2-7 TRBV5-1 CASSLTSGAYEQYF TGCGCCAGCAGCTTGACTAGCGGGGCCTACGAGCAGTACTTC
TRBD2 NA TRBJ2-5 TRBV29-1 CSVPGTTQETQYF TGCAGCGTCCCTGGGACTACACAAGAGACCCAGTACTTC